The rows below give T cell receptor beta chains drawn from one sample of a study of identical twins. TCRdb re-called the 5' RACE reads with MiXCR, one entry per CDR3 protein. The sample lists roughly 540,000 distinct CDR3 sequences; 20% to 25% were seen once. The sample was also reused in another study, on T cells expressing NK-cell markers.

The specimen was CD4+ T cells sorted from blood. Receptors were obtained from a woman aged 18-29 years in good health. The CDR3 runs from the conserved cysteine through the conserved F or W. A D gene is named only where the DNA matches it firmly. Clone size is stated in some rows and not others, as once, few, many or a class when expanded.

TRBD2,TRBV6-1,TRBJ2-7,.,CASSPVGGNAYEQYF,TGTGCCAGCAGCCCCGTCGGGGGGAACGCCTACGAGCAGTACTTC
.,TRBV4-3,TRBJ1-6,.,CASSQDTSFPLHF,TGCGCCAGCAGCCAAGATACCTCCTTTCCCCTCCACTTT
.,TRBV20-1,TRBJ2-7,.,CSARRDVYYEQYF,TGCAGTGCTAGACGGGACGTGTATTACGAGCAGTACTTC
.,TRBV12-5,TRBJ2-7,.,CASGQSGALAYEQHF,TGTGCTAGTGGTCAAAGTGGGGCTCTCGCCTACGAGCAGCACTTC
TRBD2,TRBV7-6,TRBJ2-1,.,CASSHGTSGRVDEQFF,TGTGCCAGCAGTCACGGGACTAGCGGGAGGGTGGATGAGCAGTTCTTC
TRBD2,TRBV7-8,TRBJ2-5,.,CASSLVRLAGGRETQYF,TGTGCCAGCAGCTTAGTGAGGCTAGCGGGGGGCCGGGAGACCCAGTACTTC
.,TRBV18,TRBJ1-1,many,CASSPGLAQGAEAFF,TGTGCCAGCTCACCGGGTCTTGCCCAGGGCGCTGAAGCTTTCTTT
.,TRBV6-5,TRBJ2-1,.,CASSYLLQRAYNEQFF,TGTGCCAGCAGTTACTTATTACAGCGGGCCTACAATGAGCAGTTCTTC
.,TRBV5-1,TRBJ2-1,.,CASSLASGTGYNEQFF,TGCGCCAGCAGCTTGGCCTCGGGGACCGGGTACAATGAGCAGTTCTTC
TRBD1,TRBV6-6,TRBJ1-2,few,CASSYGQGVGYTF,TGTGCCAGCAGTTACGGGCAGGGGGTTGGCTACACCTTC